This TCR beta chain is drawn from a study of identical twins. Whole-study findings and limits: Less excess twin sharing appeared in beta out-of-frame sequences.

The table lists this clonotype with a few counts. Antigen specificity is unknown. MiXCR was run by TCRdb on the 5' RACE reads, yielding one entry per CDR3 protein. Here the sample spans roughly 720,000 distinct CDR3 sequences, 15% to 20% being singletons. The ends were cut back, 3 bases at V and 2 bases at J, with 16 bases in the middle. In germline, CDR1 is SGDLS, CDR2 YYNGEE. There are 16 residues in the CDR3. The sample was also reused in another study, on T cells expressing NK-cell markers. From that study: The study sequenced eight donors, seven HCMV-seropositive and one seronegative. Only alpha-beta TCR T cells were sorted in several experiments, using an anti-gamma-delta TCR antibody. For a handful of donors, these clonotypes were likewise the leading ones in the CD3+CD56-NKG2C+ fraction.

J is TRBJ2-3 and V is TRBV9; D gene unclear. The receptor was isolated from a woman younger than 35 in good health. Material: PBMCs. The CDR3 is CASSGQVSLPTDTQYF. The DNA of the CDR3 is TGTGCCAGCAGCGGTCAAGTGTCATTGCCCACAGATACGCAGTATTTT.